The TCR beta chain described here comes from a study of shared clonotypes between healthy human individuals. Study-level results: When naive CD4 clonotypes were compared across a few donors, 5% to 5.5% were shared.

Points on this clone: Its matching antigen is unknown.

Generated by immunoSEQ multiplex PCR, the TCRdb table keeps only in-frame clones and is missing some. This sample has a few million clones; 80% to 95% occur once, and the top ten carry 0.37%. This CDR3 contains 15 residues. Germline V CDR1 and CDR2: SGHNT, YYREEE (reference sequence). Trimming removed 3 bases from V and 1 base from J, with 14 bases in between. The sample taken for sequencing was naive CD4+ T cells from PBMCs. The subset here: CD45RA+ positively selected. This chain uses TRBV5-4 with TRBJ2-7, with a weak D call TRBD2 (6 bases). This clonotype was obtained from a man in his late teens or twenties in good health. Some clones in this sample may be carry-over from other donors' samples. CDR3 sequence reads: CASSSARDSSYEQYF. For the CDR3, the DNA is TGTGCCAGCAGCTCGGCCCGGGACTCATCCTACGAGCAGTACTTC.